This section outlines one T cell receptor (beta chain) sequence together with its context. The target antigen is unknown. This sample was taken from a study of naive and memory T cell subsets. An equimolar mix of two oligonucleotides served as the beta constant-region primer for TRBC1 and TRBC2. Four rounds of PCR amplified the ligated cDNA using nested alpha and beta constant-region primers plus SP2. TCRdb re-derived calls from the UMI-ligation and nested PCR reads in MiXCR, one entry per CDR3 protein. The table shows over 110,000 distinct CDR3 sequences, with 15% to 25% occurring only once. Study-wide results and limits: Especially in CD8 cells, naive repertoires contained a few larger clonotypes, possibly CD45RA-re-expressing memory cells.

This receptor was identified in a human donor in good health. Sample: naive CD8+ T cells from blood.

The CDR3 DNA follows: TGTGCCAGCAGTTTCCCCCTCTTCGGGCAGGGCCCAACCTACGAGCAGTACTTC. Its protein is CASSFPLFGQGPTYEQYF. This chain connects TRBV28 to TRBJ2-7, with a weak D call TRBD1 (5 bases). Germline V gene data show CDR1 as MDHEN and CDR2 as SYDVKM. The CDR3 is 18 residues long. V lost 3 bases and J lost 2, with 23 bases in between.